This T cell receptor (beta chain) was captured in a study of blood T cell repertoires in COVID-19. In the study overall: Sources were T cells, B-cell-depleted T cells, or PBMCs; the material itself was cDNA or gDNA.

This CDR3 has 14 residues. Per germline, CDR1 LNHDA and CDR2 SQIVND (reference sequence). Germline trimming cut 6 bases from V and 5 bases from J; bases unmatched to any gene: 7. Original processing notes: Reference gene primer amplification in the assay estimated nucleated cell counts. Measured with immunoSEQ multiplex PCR; TCRdb has only the in-frame clones, and not every one. That table supplies the V and J calls and clone size; D and trimming were determined from the DNA. The data contain some 97,000 clones, 80% to 90% of them seen just once; the ten biggest clones take up roughly 3%. The clonotype originates from a woman aged 50 to 60 who had recovered from COVID-19. Sequencing used PBMCs or T cells enriched from blood (not recorded which). This chain uses TRBV19 with TRBJ1-5; 7 bases align to TRBD1. DNA for the CDR3: TGTGCCAGTAGGAAAGGGACAGTTTATCAGCCCCAGCATTTT. Translating gives CASRKGTVYQPQHF.